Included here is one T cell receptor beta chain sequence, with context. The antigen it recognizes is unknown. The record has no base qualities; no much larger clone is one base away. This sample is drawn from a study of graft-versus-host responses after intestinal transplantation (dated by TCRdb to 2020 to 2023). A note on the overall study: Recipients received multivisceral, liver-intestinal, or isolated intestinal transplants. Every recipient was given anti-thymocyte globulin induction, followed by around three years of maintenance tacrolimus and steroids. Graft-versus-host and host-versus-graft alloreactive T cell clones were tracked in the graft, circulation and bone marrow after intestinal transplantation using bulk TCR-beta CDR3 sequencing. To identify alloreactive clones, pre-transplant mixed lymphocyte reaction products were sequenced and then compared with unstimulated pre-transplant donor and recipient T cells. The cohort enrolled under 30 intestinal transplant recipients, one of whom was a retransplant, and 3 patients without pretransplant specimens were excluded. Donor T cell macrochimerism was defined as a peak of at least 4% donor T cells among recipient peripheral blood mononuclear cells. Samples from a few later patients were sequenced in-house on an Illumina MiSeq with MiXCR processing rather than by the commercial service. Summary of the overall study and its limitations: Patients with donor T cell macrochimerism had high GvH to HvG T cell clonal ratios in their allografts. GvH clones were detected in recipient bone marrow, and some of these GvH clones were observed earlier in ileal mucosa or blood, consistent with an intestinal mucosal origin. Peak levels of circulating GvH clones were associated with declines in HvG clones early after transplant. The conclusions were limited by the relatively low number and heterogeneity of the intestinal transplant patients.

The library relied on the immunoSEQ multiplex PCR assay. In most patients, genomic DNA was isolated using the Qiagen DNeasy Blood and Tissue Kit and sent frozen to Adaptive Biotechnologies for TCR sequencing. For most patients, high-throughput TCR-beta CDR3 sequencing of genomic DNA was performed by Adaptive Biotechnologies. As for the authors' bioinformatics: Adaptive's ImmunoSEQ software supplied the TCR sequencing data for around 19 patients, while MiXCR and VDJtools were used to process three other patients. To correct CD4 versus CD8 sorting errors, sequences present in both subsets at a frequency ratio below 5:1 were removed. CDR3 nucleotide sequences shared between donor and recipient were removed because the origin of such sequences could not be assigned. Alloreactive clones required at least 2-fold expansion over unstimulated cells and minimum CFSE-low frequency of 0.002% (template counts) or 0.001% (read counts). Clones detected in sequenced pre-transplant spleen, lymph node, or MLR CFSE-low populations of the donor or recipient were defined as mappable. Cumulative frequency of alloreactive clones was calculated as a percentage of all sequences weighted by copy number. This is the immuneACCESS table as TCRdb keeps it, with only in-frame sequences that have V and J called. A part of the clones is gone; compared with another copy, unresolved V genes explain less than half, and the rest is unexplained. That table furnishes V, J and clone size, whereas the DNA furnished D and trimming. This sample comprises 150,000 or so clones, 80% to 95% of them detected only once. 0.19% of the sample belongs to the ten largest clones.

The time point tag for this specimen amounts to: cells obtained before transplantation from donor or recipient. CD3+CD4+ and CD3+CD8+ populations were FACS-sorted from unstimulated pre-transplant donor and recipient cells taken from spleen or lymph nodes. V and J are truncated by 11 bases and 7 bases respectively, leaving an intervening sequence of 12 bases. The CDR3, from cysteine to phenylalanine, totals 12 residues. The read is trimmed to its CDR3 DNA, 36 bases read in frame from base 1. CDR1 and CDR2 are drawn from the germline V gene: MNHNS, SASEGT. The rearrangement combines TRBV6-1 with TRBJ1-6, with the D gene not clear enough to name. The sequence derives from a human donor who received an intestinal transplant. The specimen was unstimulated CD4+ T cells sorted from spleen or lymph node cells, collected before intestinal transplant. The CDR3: CAGGLGNSPLHF. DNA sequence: TGTGCCGGCGGACTGGGGAATTCACCCCTCCACTTT.